A single sample gave rise to the 28 T cell receptor beta chains below, sequenced in a study of T cell responses to AZD1222 COVID-19 vaccine. Libraries were prepared by immunoSEQ multiplex PCR; TCRdb keeps only in-frame clonotypes and omits some of them. The sample has 250,000 to 300,000 clones, 90% to 95% seen once. Sequenced material: peripheral blood, taken 28 days after the second AZD1222 dose. The receptors originated from an adult who received the AZD1222 COVID-19 vaccine.

The chain is built from TRBV4-1 and TRBJ2-1; 11 nucleotides line up with TRBD2. J was trimmed by 7 bases and V by 3 bases; bases with no gene match: 11. The CDR3 sequence is 17 residues long. Germline-derived CDR1 and CDR2 are MGHRA and YSYEKL. DNA of the CDR3: TGCGCCAGCAGCCAGGTGGTGGTAGCGGGAGGGAGTAATGAGCAGTTCTTC. It encodes CASSQVVVAGGSNEQFF.

The chain combines TRBV9 with TRBJ1-2; D is unresolved. Trimming removed 6 bases at V and 4 bases at J, with 13 bases between. In germline, CDR1 is SGDLS, CDR2 YYNGEE. The length of the CDR3 is 13 residues. The CDR3: CASTPDARYGYTF. The CDR3 DNA follows: TGTGCCAGCACACCGGACGCCCGCTATGGCTACACCTTC.

This rearrangement joins TRBV27 to TRBJ2-1, with TRBD2 matching over 13 bases. Trimming at V came to 5 bases and at J to 12 bases, leaving 13 bases not matched to a gene. Germline V gene data show CDR1 as MNHEY and CDR2 as SMNVEV (reference sequence). The CDR3 sequence is 16 residues long. CDR3 in DNA: TGTGCCAGCAGTCCGTCGCCGGGACTAGCGGGGATACGGCAGTTCTTC. It codes for CASSPSPGLAGIRQFF.

The chain has TRBV19 and TRBJ2-7, with TRBD2 matching over 12 bases. The CDR3 has 15 residues. V gave up 3 bases and J gave up 3 bases; unmatched junction bases: 3. Germline CDR1 is LNHDA and CDR2 is SQIVND (reference sequence). The CDR3 spells CASSIQTSGGYEQYF. In DNA, the CDR3 is TGTGCCAGTAGTATCCAGACTAGCGGGGGCTACGAGCAGTACTTC.

The V gene is TRBV4-3, the J gene TRBJ2-3, with D perhaps TRBD1 (5 bases). V was cut by 6 bases and J by 2 bases, with 15 bases left in between. The CDR3 runs to 15 residues. The germline V gene has CDR1 LGHNA and CDR2 YSLEER. The DNA for the CDR3 is TGCGCCAGCAGGGACACTCCGGGCCCCACAGATACGCAGTATTTT. The encoded protein is CASRDTPGPTDTQYF.

This chain joins TRBV28 and TRBJ2-1; the D gene could be TRBD1 or TRBD2 (5 bases each). The CDR3 extends over 16 amino acids. The germline V gene encodes CDR1 MDHEN and CDR2 SYDVKM. The V and J ends lost 5 bases and 4 bases respectively, with 18 bases between them. The CDR3 DNA reads as TGTGCCAGCAGTGGACCCCGAGGGACCTTATACAATGAGCAGTTCTTC. This codes for CASSGPRGTLYNEQFF.

V gene TRBV7-9 combines with J gene TRBJ1-2; possibly TRBD1 for D (5 bases). Germline V gene data show CDR1 as SEHNR and CDR2 as FQNEAQ (reference sequence). The CDR3 covers 12 residues. The germline V and J ends were trimmed by 5 bases and 8 bases, with 12 bases remaining between them. The CDR3 sequence is CASSPGGEGYTF. The CDR3 DNA reads as TGTGCCAGCAGCCCCGGGGGGGAAGGCTACACCTTC.

The genes are TRBV2 and TRBJ1-2; 8 bases align to TRBD1. CDR3 length: 13 residues. V was clipped by 6 bases and J by 6 bases; unmatched bases: 6. Germline CDR1 and CDR2: SNHLY and FYNNEI. The CDR3 bases are TGTGCCAGCAGGACAGGGGAAATCGATGGCTACACCTTC. This translates into CASRTGEIDGYTF.

V and J are TRBV7-9 and TRBJ2-1; maybe TRBD1 (5 bases). In germline, CDR1 is SEHNR, CDR2 FQNEAQ (reference sequence). V lost 4 bases to trimming and J lost 1 base, with 8 bases between them. The CDR3 totals 14 residues. The CDR3 loop is CASSYDSSYNEQFF. The CDR3 DNA sequence: TGTGCCAGCAGCTACGACAGTTCCTACAATGAGCAGTTCTTC. The variable domain in full, completed from reference TRBV7-9 and TRBJ2-1, reads DTGVSQNPRHKITKRGQNVTFRCDPISEHNRLYWYRQTLGQGPEFLTYFQNEAQLEKSRLLSDRFSAERPKGSFSTLEIQRTEQGDSAMYLCASSYDSSYNEQFFGPGTRLTVL.

CDR3 protein: CATSGGVTEDYGYTF. CDR3 in DNA: TGCGCCACCTCCGGGGGGGTCACAGAGGACTATGGCTACACCTTC. The V and J genes are TRBV10-2 and TRBJ1-2; perhaps TRBD1 as D (5 bases). Trimming took 10 bases from V and 3 from J, leaving 21 bases between them. Germline V lookup: CDR1 WSHSY, CDR2 SAAADI. CDR3 length equals 15 residues.

This clone has only one observation. The chain uses TRBV7-9 and TRBJ2-7; D remains ambiguous. The CDR3 covers 17 residues. Per the germline V gene, CDR1 is SEHNR and CDR2 is FQNEAQ (reference sequence). Trimming removed 4 bases from V and 0 bases from J, with 19 bases in between. In DNA form, the CDR3 reads TGTGCCAGCAGCTCGCCGACGCATTCAAAGAACTCCTACGAGCAGTACTTC. Amino acids: CASSSPTHSKNSYEQYF.

This clone appeared once. The chain combines TRBV30 with TRBJ1-2, with D possibly TRBD1 on 5 matching bases. The CDR3 consists of 13 residues. Germline V gene lookup returns CDR1 GTSNPN and CDR2 SVGIG (reference sequence). Trimming stripped 5 bases from V and 2 bases from J, with 12 bases between. CDR3 residues: CAWGTGFNYGYTF. In DNA form, the CDR3 reads TGTGCCTGGGGCACAGGATTCAACTATGGCTACACCTTC.

The chain recombines TRBV24-1 with TRBJ1-3, with D unresolved. Germline V gene data show CDR1 as KGHDR and CDR2 as SFDVKD. The CDR3 is 15 residues long. V was shortened by 2 bases and J by 0 bases, with 7 bases between the two germline ends. CDR3 protein: CATSDSKSSGNTIYF. The CDR3 DNA sequence: TGTGCCACCAGTGATTCCAAGAGCTCTGGAAACACCATATATTTT.

The rearrangement joins TRBV6-1 to TRBJ2-5; TRBD2 agrees at 11 bases. Unmatched junction bases numbered 20, after V lost 3 bases and J lost 5 bases. This CDR3 comprises 20 residues. Per the germline V gene, CDR1 is MNHNS and CDR2 is SASEGT. In DNA form, the CDR3 reads TGTGCCAGCAGTGAGCGTCTGGCCGTAGCGGGAGGGCGGAAAGGCGAGACCCAGTACTTC. This codes for CASSERLAVAGGRKGETQYF.

This chain links TRBV6-2 or TRBV6-3 with TRBJ2-7, with D perhaps matching TRBD1 (5 bases). V lost 5 bases and J lost 7, with 24 bases in between. The CDR3 totals 16 residues. Germline-derived CDR1 and CDR2 are MNHEY and SVGEGT. In nucleotides, the CDR3 is TGTGCCAGCAGTGCACCCTCGGCACCAGGGTTGCGAGAGCAGTACTTC. Translating gives CASSAPSAPGLREQYF.

The chain combines TRBV28 with TRBJ1-4; TRBD1 matches at 8 bases. The trim removed 3 bases at V and 10 bases at J, leaving 1 base unmatched. The CDR3 has 12 amino acids. In germline, CDR1 is MDHEN, CDR2 SYDVKM. In DNA, the CDR3 is TGTGCCAGCAGTTTGGGACAGGCAAAACTGTTTTTT. Its translation is CASSLGQAKLFF.

This clone appeared once. The chain carries TRBV28 and TRBJ1-2, with 10 bases matching TRBD1. CDR1 is MDHEN and CDR2 is SYDVKM in the germline V gene. CDR3 length: 15 residues. Germline trimming cut 4 bases from V and 7 bases from J; bases unmatched to any gene: 9. In nucleotides, the CDR3 is TGTGCCAGCAGTTCCCCACCGGGACAGGGGTTTGGCTACACCTTC. It specifies CASSSPPGQGFGYTF.

This chain links TRBV27 with TRBJ2-7; D is uncertain. V lost 6 bases and J 12 bases, leaving 21 bases between the germline ends. In germline, CDR1 is MNHEY, CDR2 SMNVEV (reference sequence). The CDR3 is 13 amino acids. The CDR3 sequence: CASRLGLSGPPYF. The CDR3 bases are TGTGCCAGCAGGCTAGGGCTCAGTGGCCCCCCGTACTTC.

The rearrangement uses TRBV30 and TRBJ2-7; D is undetermined. Trimming cost V 0 bases and J 4 bases, with 10 bases left between them. The CDR3 runs 13 residues. CDR1 is GTSNPN, CDR2 SVGIG, per germline (reference sequence). The CDR3 sequence is CAWSVHFRYEQYF. CDR3 in DNA: TGTGCCTGGAGTGTACATTTTAGATACGAGCAGTACTTC. Complete variable domain (other parts from reference TRBV30 and TRBJ2-7): SQTIHQWPATLVQPVGSPLSLECTVEGTSNPNLYWYRQAAGRGLQLLFYSVGIGQISSEVPQNLSASRPQDRQFILSSKKLLLSDSGFYLCAWSVHFRYEQYFGPGTRLTVT.

The gene calls are TRBV7-8 and TRBJ1-5; TRBD1 matches at 8 bases. J was trimmed by 7 bases and V by 0 bases; bases with no gene match: 8. This CDR3 is 16 amino acids long. Germline V CDR1 and CDR2: SGHVS, FQNEAQ. The CDR3 nucleotides read TGTGCCAGCAGCTTAGCGGGGGACAGGAGAGACCAGCCCCAGCATTTT. Amino acids: CASSLAGDRRDQPQHF.

The CDR3 sequence: CASSLGLVGTDTQYF. CDR3 in DNA: TGCGCCAGCAGCTTGGGTCTAGTCGGCACAGATACGCAGTATTTT. The chain combines TRBV5-1 with TRBJ2-3, with D hard to call. This CDR3 comprises 15 residues. The V end was cut by 0 bases, the J end by 1 base, with 9 bases between. CDR1 and CDR2 (germline): SGHRS, YFSETQ.

The sample holds one count of this clone. The genes are TRBV5-1 and TRBJ1-4; 9 bases are shared with TRBD1. CDR3 length: 16 amino acids. Trimming took 0 bases from V and 5 from J; bases not matched to a gene: 5. Germline V CDR1 and CDR2: SGHRS, YFSETQ. CDR3 sequence: CASSLAGGTGNEKLFF. The DNA for the CDR3 is TGCGCCAGCAGCTTGGCGGGTGGGACAGGGAATGAAAAACTGTTTTTT.

This rearrangement joins TRBV10-3 to TRBJ2-1; the D gene is possibly TRBD2 (6 bases). The CDR3 has 14 residues. Per germline, CDR1 ENHRY and CDR2 SYGVKD. Trimming removed 2 bases at V and 10 bases at J, with 15 bases between. CDR3 amino acids: CAISERREGSEQFF. For the CDR3, the DNA is TGTGCCATCAGTGAGAGGCGGGAAGGTAGCGAGCAGTTCTTC.

This chain connects TRBV12-5 to TRBJ1-1, with unresolved D. Germline V gene sequence: CDR1 LGHNT, CDR2 FRNRAP. There are 11 residues in the CDR3. V was clipped by 2 bases and J by 10 bases, with 8 bases between them. CDR3 protein: CASGLTGIAFF. CDR3 sequence (DNA): TGTGCTAGTGGTTTGACCGGGATAGCTTTCTTT.

The chain combines TRBV3-1 (or the pseudogene TRBV3-2) with TRBJ2-1, with D possibly being TRBD2 (6 bases). The germline V gene encodes CDR1 LGHDT and CDR2 YNNKEL (reference sequence). The V end lost 1 base, the J end lost 9 bases, and 10 bases lay between the germline ends. The CDR3 is 13 residues long. The DNA of the CDR3 is TGTGCCAGCAGCCAAGGGCGGGGTGTTGAGCAGTTCTTC. The encoded protein is CASSQGRGVEQFF.

The rearrangement links TRBV30 to TRBJ2-7; 10 bases are shared with TRBD1. V trimming: 6 bases; J trimming: 0 bases; junction bases outside the gene matches: 23. This CDR3 contains 20 residues. The germline CDR1 and CDR2 sequences are GTSNPN and SVGIG (reference sequence). CDR3 residues: CACSDRGRVQRDPSSYEQYF. DNA of the CDR3: TGTGCCTGTTCCGACAGGGGGCGCGTACAGCGGGATCCTTCCTCCTACGAGCAGTACTTC.

The chain couples TRBV19 to TRBJ1-5; tentatively, D is TRBD1 (6 bases). CDR3 length equals 15 residues. Trimming removed 3 bases at V and 6 bases at J, with 15 bases between. Per the germline V gene, CDR1 is LNHDA and CDR2 is SQIVND (reference sequence). The CDR3 region has the DNA TGTGCCAGTAGTATGGGGCAGGGGAGGGGTCAGCCCCAGCATTTT. Its translation: CASSMGQGRGQPQHF.

The genes are TRBV2 and TRBJ1-1; perhaps TRBD1 as D (6 bases). The CDR3 runs 15 residues. Germline CDR1 and CDR2: SNHLY and FYNNEI. The V end lost 3 bases, the J end lost 6 bases, and 17 bases lay between the germline ends. The CDR3 coding sequence is TGTGCCAGCAGTGAGACCGGCGGGGGGGGCTCTGAAGCTTTCTTT. This translates into CASSETGGGGSEAFF.